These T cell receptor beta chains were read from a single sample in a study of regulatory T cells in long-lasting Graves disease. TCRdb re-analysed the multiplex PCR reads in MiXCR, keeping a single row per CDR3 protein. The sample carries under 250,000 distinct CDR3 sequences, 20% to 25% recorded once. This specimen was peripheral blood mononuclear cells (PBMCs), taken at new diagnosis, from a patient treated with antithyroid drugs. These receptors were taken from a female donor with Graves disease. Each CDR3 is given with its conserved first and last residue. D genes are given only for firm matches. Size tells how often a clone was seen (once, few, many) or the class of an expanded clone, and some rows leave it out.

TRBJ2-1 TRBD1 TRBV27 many CASSRTGGEQFF
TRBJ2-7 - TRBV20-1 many CSARDLSVEQYF
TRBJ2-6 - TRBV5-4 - CASSPYNSGANVLTF
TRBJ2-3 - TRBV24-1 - CTTSEGLAQQPDTQYF
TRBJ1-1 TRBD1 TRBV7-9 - CASSQRTGGTEAFF
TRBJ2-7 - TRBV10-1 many CASSGDFPYEQYF
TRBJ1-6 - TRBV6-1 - CASTPAGRGGPLHF
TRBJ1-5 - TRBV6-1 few CASLGEGSNQPQHF
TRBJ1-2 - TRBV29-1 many CSVEAENKNYGYTF
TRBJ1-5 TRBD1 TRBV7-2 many CASSSTGANQPQHF
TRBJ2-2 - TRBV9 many CASSVEGRTGTGELFF
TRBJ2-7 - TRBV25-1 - CASSDFALDEQYF
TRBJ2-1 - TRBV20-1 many CSAAQGSAYNEQFF
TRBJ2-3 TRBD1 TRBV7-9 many CASSSDRDRGVTDTQYF
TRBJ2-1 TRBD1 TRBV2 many CASSVGARGPNEQFF
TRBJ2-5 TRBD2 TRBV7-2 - CASSSGTSGGLNQETQYF
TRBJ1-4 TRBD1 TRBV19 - CASRDRVEKLFF
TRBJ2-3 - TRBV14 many CASSPLLFGGNTDTQYF
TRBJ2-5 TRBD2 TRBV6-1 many CASRRRGGAGVIGETQYF
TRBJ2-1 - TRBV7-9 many CASSPAIEQFF